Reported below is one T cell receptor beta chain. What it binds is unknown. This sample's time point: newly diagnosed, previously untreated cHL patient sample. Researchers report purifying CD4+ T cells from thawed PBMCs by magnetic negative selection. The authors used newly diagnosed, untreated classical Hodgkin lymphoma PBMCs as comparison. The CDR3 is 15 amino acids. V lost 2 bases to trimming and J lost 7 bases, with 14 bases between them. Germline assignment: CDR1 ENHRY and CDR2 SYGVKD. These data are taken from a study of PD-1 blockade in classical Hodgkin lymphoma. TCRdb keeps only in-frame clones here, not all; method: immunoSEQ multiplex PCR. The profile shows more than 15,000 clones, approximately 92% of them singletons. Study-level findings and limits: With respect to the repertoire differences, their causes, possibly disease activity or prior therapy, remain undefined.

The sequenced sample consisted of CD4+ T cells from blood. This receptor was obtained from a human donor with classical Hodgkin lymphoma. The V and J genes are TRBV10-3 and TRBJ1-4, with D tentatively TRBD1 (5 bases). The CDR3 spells CAISETRGLGEKLFF. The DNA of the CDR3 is TGTGCCATCAGTGAGACGAGGGGCCTTGGTGAAAAACTGTTTTTT.